These T cell receptor beta chains were read from a single sample in a study of blood T cell repertoires in COVID-19. Measured with immunoSEQ multiplex PCR; TCRdb has only the in-frame clones, and not every one. The sample records nearly 200,000 clones, 70% to 90% being singletons. The sequenced material came from peripheral blood. Receptor source: a woman between 70 and 85 years old with active or convalescent COVID-19. CDR3s include the opening cysteine and the closing phenylalanine or tryptophan. D genes are given only for firm matches. Size tells how often a clone was seen (once, few, many) or the class of an expanded clone, and some rows leave it out.

V gene	J gene	clone size	D gene	CDR3 DNA	CDR3 protein
TRBV5-1	TRBJ2-1	-	-	TGCGCCAGCAGCTGGGGGGGCGGCAGCAATGAGCAGTTCTTC	CASSWGGGSNEQFF
TRBV6-5	TRBJ2-1	-	TRBD2	TGTGCCAGCAGTTACTGGGCGGGAGGGGACAATGAGCAGTTCTTC	CASSYWAGGDNEQFF
TRBV7-9	TRBJ1-4	-	-	TGTGCCAGCAGCCCGGCGGGGTTCGGGGCTAATGAAAAACTGTTTTTT	CASSPAGFGANEKLFF
TRBV28	TRBJ1-2	-	-	TGTGCCAGCAGTTTAGGCCGGGGGGCAGGGGGCTACACCTTC	CASSLGRGAGGYTF
TRBV5-1	TRBJ1-1	-	-	TGCGCCAGCAGCTCGACAGAGATTTTGGGGCGAGCTTTCTTT	CASSSTEILGRAFF
TRBV29-1	TRBJ1-1	-	TRBD1	TGCAGCGCACACAGGGGGAACACTGAAGCTTTCTTT	CSAHRGNTEAFF
TRBV19	TRBJ2-2	-	TRBD1	TGTGCCACCCTACCCCGGGACAGGGCTCCCACCGGGGAGCTGTTTTTT	CATLPRDRAPTGELFF
TRBV6-5	TRBJ2-3	-	TRBD2	TGTGCCAGCAGAGGGGCGGGAGGGGCAGATACGCAGTATTTT	CASRGAGGADTQYF
TRBV19	TRBJ2-7	once	TRBD1	TGTGCCAGTAGTATGACAGGGCCCAGCTCCTACGAGCAGTACTTC	CASSMTGPSSYEQYF
TRBV5-4	TRBJ1-4	-	-	TGTGCCAGCAGCTTTACAGTAAGGGCGGGCGCTAATGAAAAACTGTTTTTT	CASSFTVRAGANEKLFF
TRBV19	TRBJ2-1	once	-	TGTGCCAGTACCCCGGTGACAGCAGGGTCGGGTGAGCAGTTCTTC	CASTPVTAGSGEQFF
TRBV3-1/TRBV3-2	TRBJ1-4	-	TRBD1	TGTGCCAGCAGCCAACAGACAGGGGAGGGAGAAAAACTGTTTTTT	CASSQQTGEGEKLFF
TRBV6-5	TRBJ1-5	-	TRBD1	TGTGCCAGCAGATCCTCCGGGACAGGCAATCAGCCCCAGCATTTT	CASRSSGTGNQPQHF
TRBV3-1/TRBV3-2	TRBJ2-2	-	TRBD2	TGTGCCAGCAGCCAAGGGAAAGCGGGAGACACCGGGGAGCTGTTTTTT	CASSQGKAGDTGELFF
TRBV10-1	TRBJ1-1	-	-	TGCGCCAGCAGTGAAAATGGTCGGGGGGCTTTCTTT	CASSENGRGAFF
TRBV11-3	TRBJ2-1	many	-	TGTGCCAGCAGCCTGGAGGCGGACTCCTACAATGAGCAGTTCTTC	CASSLEADSYNEQFF
TRBV19	TRBJ2-5	-	-	TGTGCCAGTAGATCGACAGGATACCAAGAGACCCAGTACTTC	CASRSTGYQETQYF
TRBV7-3	TRBJ1-6	once	-	TGTGCCAGCAGCTTAGGAGGCGTCGCTTCACCCCTCCACTTT	CASSLGGVASPLHF
TRBV19	TRBJ2-4	-	TRBD2	TGTGCCAGTAGTTCAACGTCAGCTAGCGGGGCCCACAAAAACATTCAGTACTTC	CASSSTSASGAHKNIQYF
TRBV7-9	TRBJ2-1	-	TRBD2	TGTGCCAGCAGCCCCGGGACTAGCGCCCATGGTGAGCAGTTCTTC	CASSPGTSAHGEQFF
TRBV5-6	TRBJ1-3	-	TRBD1	TGTGCCAGCAACCCTGGAGGGGGCAGTTTTGGAAGAAACACCATATATTTT	CASNPGGGSFGRNTIYF
TRBV7-9	TRBJ2-7	-	TRBD2	TGTGCCAGCAGCTCTCTAGCGGGGGATTACGAGCAGTACTTC	CASSSLAGDYEQYF
TRBV24-1	TRBJ1-5	once	-	TGTGCCACCGCGCAGGGCAGCTGGGGCAATCAGCCCCAGCATTTT	CATAQGSWGNQPQHF
TRBV5-1	TRBJ2-7	-	TRBD1	TGCGCCAGCAGCTCCCGGACAGGGCAGGGGAACGAGCAGTACTTC	CASSSRTGQGNEQYF
TRBV28	TRBJ1-1	-	-	TGTGCCAGCAGTCCTTCCAGGGGCCACACTGAAGCTTTCTTT	CASSPSRGHTEAFF
TRBV6-5	TRBJ2-1	-	TRBD2	TGTGCCAGCCGGACTAGCGGGAGGTCCTTGTTCTTC	CASRTSGRSLFF
TRBV19	TRBJ2-3	-	-	TGTGCCAGTACCCCCCGGGAGACCGTATCAGATACGCAGTATTTT	CASTPRETVSDTQYF
TRBV10-1	TRBJ2-3	-	TRBD2	TGCGCCAGCAGCGGACTAGCGGGAGTTACAGATACGCAGTATTTT	CASSGLAGVTDTQYF
TRBV7-2	TRBJ2-7	-	-	TGTGCCAGCAGCTTATACGGGGAGGCCTACGAGCAGTACTTC	CASSLYGEAYEQYF
TRBV15	TRBJ2-1	once	TRBD2	TGTGCCACCAGCAGAGACCTCTTGCTAGCGGGAGCGAATGAGCAGTTCTTC	CATSRDLLLAGANEQFF
TRBV28	TRBJ2-3	once	-	TGTGCCAGCAGTTCGGACTACAACGGGGGAGATACGCAGTATTTT	CASSSDYNGGDTQYF
TRBV6-6	TRBJ2-1	-	TRBD2	TGTGCCAGCAGTTTCCGAACTAGCGGGGGAGACAATGAGCAGTTCTTC	CASSFRTSGGDNEQFF
TRBV7-3	TRBJ2-1	few	-	TGTGCCAGCAGCCCCCCGGGATCCTACAATGAGCAGTTCTTC	CASSPPGSYNEQFF
TRBV28	TRBJ1-1	-	TRBD1	TGTGCCAGCAGTCGTACAGGGGGTCTGAACACTGAAGCTTTCTTT	CASSRTGGLNTEAFF
TRBV30	TRBJ1-1	few	-	TGTGCCTGGAGCCAAAGGGGGGGGGCTGGGTTTACTGAAGCTTTCTTT	CAWSQRGGAGFTEAFF
TRBV9	TRBJ2-2	-	TRBD2	TGTGCCAGCAGCGCTTATTCTAGCGGGAGAGGAACCGGGGAGCTGTTTTTT	CASSAYSSGRGTGELFF
TRBV7-9	TRBJ2-7	-	TRBD2	TGTGCCAGCAGCTTAAGCCCCGGGACTAGCGCCTACGAGCAGTACTTC	CASSLSPGTSAYEQYF
TRBV28	TRBJ2-7	-	TRBD2	TGTGCCAGCATCCCCATGGGAGCGGGAGACTACGAGCAGTACTTC	CASIPMGAGDYEQYF
TRBV6-5	TRBJ2-7	-	TRBD2	TGTGCCAGCAGTTACTTGCGGGAGGTGGGCGAGCAGTACTTC	CASSYLREVGEQYF
TRBV7-2	TRBJ2-3	-	TRBD2	TGTGCCAGCAGCCGTCGAGCGGGAGGGCCATTAGGAGATACGCAGTATTTT	CASSRRAGGPLGDTQYF
TRBV19	TRBJ1-1	-	-	TGTGCCAGTAGTATCCAGGGCCCCACTGAAGCTTTCTTT	CASSIQGPTEAFF
TRBV2	TRBJ2-5	-	TRBD1	TGTGCCAGCAGGGCCGGGACAGGGAGGGAGACCCAGTACTTC	CASRAGTGRETQYF
TRBV19	TRBJ1-4	-	TRBD1	TGTGCCAGTAGTCTCGGGACAGGGAATGAAAAACTGTTTTTT	CASSLGTGNEKLFF